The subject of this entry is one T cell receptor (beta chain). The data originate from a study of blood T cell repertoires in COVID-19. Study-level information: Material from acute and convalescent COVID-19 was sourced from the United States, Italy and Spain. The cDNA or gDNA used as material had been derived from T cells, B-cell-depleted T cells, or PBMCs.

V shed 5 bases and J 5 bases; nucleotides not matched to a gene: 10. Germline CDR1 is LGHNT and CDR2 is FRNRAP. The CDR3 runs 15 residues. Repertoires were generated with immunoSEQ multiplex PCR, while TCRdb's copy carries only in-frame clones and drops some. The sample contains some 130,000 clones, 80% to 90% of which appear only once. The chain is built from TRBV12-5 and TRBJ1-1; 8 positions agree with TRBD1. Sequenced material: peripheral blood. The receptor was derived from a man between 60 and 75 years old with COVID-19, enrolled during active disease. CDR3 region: CASGTHGQGRTEAFF. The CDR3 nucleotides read TGTGCTAGTGGTACTCATGGACAGGGACGGACTGAAGCTTTCTTT.